This T cell receptor (beta chain) was captured by sequencing in a study of blood T cell repertoires in COVID-19. Original processing methods: Reference gene primer amplification gave nucleated cell count estimates. Only in-frame clones appear in the TCRdb table, and some are missing; sequencing was by immunoSEQ multiplex PCR. V, J and clone size derive from that table, while D and trimming were established from the DNA sequence. The sample contains about 260,000 clones, about 87% of which appear only once. Material: PBMCs or T cells enriched from blood (not recorded which). The receptor was derived from a woman in her forties or fifties who had recovered from COVID-19.

CDR3 nucleotide sequence: TGTGCCAGCAGCTCGTCCCGGGACAGGGCCCATGAGCAGTTCTTC. This codes for CASSSSRDRAHEQFF. The rearrangement joins TRBV5-5 to TRBJ2-1; 9 bases are shared with TRBD1. After removal of 3 bases from V and 8 bases from J, the junction contained 9 bases not matched to a gene. Per germline, CDR1 SGHKS and CDR2 YYEKEE (reference sequence). The CDR3 is 15 residues long.